The 30 T cell receptor beta chains reported below all come from one sample, sequenced in a study of Graves' ophthalmopathy and Graves' hyperthyroidism. Amplification targeted the TCR beta CDR3 regions, with RNA transcripts as the source material. After a first-round RT-PCR with HTBI primers, a second-round multiplex PCR was run. TCRdb re-derived calls from the multiplex PCR reads in MiXCR, one entry per CDR3 protein. The sample has about 590,000 distinct CDR3 sequences, roughly 39% seen once. Sequencing used peripheral blood or thyroid tissue (not recorded which). The origin of the receptors is an adult man with Graves' hyperthyroidism.

This clonotype was seen a single time. The chain couples TRBV29-1 to TRBJ2-7; the match to TRBD2 covers 8 bases. The CDR3 sequence is 12 residues long. Germline values: CDR1 SQVTM, CDR2 ANQGSEA. V shed 8 bases, J shed 2 bases, and the junction held 5 bases outside the gene matches. CDR3 in amino acids: CSQGAGAYEQYF. CDR3 DNA sequence: TGCAGCCAGGGAGCGGGAGCCTACGAGCAGTACTTC.

The rearrangement joins TRBV7-2 to TRBJ2-5, with D perhaps TRBD1 or TRBD2 (7 bases each). Trimming cost V 5 bases and J 5 bases, with 21 bases left between them. Looked up from germline, CDR1 is SGHTA and CDR2 is FQGNSA. CDR3 length: 16 residues. CDR3 sequence (DNA): TGTGCCAGCAGCAGAATGACAGGGAGGGAGGGCGAGACCCAGTACTTC. Its protein is CASSRMTGREGETQYF.

The table lists this clonotype with a few counts. A much bigger clone sits one base away, suggesting this may be a read error. The chain has TRBV7-9 and TRBJ1-2; 8 bases match TRBD1. In germline, CDR1 is SEHNR, CDR2 FQNEAQ (reference sequence). CDR3 length equals 14 residues. V lost 5 bases, J lost 7 bases, and 9 bases stayed unmatched. The CDR3 protein is CASSRSQGAVGYTF. In nucleotides, the CDR3 is TGTGCCAGCAGCCGAAGTCAGGGGGCGGTTGGCTACACCTTC.

CDR3 sequence: CASSLTSDRGNEQFF. As DNA, the CDR3 is TGTGCCAGCAGCTTAACCTCAGACAGGGGGAATGAGCAGTTCTTC. The V and J genes are TRBV7-8 and TRBJ2-5; TRBD1 aligns across 9 bases. The last part of the DNA fits TRBJ2-1 better; the J call may be wrong. The CDR3 has 15 residues. In germline, CDR1 is SGHVS, CDR2 FQNEAQ.

This clonotype was found many times. V gene TRBV7-2 combines with J gene TRBJ1-3; weak D call: TRBD1 (5 bases). The CDR3 loop spans 16 amino acids. The germline V gene encodes CDR1 SGHTA and CDR2 FQGNSA. V was cut by 1 base and J by 4 bases, with 14 bases left in between. This CDR3 reads CASSLVGRAGGNTIYF. DNA of the CDR3: TGTGCCAGCAGCTTAGTAGGCAGGGCGGGCGGAAACACCATATATTTT.

There are a few counts of this clonotype. This sequence joins TRBV5-1 and TRBJ2-5; TRBD1 aligns across 12 bases. V lost 4 bases and J lost 5; bases outside the gene matches: 6. The germline V gene encodes CDR1 SGHRS and CDR2 YFSETQ. This CDR3 is 15 amino acids long. The CDR3: CASSPGQGAGETQYF. As DNA, the CDR3 is TGCGCCAGCAGCCCGGGACAGGGGGCGGGTGAGACCCAGTACTTC.

This clonotype was counted at least ten times. The CDR3 protein is CASSRDFNTEAFF. Here the CDR3 DNA reads TGTGCCAGCAGTCGGGATTTTAACACTGAAGCTTTCTTT. The gene calls are TRBV12-3 or TRBV12-4 and TRBJ1-1; no firm D call. V was clipped by 5 bases and J by 2 bases, with 9 bases between them. The CDR3 is 13 residues long.

The chain recombines TRBV2 with TRBJ1-4, with D perhaps TRBD1 (5 bases). There are 13 residues in the CDR3. With 5 bases removed from V and 8 bases from J, the gap between germline ends came to 12 bases. CDR1 is SNHLY, CDR2 FYNNEI, per germline. CDR3 loop: CASSRGVGEKLFF. In DNA, the CDR3 is TGTGCCAGCAGTCGAGGGGTTGGCGAAAAACTGTTTTTT.

This clonotype was detected only a few times. The chain joins TRBV6-6 to TRBJ1-1, with unresolved D. The V gene's germline CDR1 is MNHNY and CDR2 SVGAGI (reference sequence). The V and J ends lost 0 bases and 10 bases respectively, with 15 bases between them. The CDR3 is made up of 14 amino acids. CDR3 amino acids: CASSYSIIGMTAFF. Here the CDR3 DNA reads TGTGCCAGCAGTTACTCGATCATAGGAATGACAGCTTTCTTT.

Ten or more counts support this clonotype. V is TRBV10-3 and J is TRBJ1-3; TRBD1 is a possible D gene (6 bases). This CDR3 comprises 17 residues. Between the trimmed V and J ends, which lost 0 bases and 2 bases, there was a span of 14 bases. Germline-derived CDR1 and CDR2 are ENHRY and SYGVKD. In DNA form, the CDR3 reads TGTGCCATCAGTGAGTCGGGCCAAACAGGGACTGGAAACACCATATATTTT. It yields the protein CAISESGQTGTGNTIYF.

This clonotype is a singleton in its sample. Just one base apart from a much larger clone, this may be a read error. This rearrangement joins TRBV7-9 to TRBJ2-2; 11 positions match TRBD1. CDR1 SEHNR and CDR2 FQNEAQ come from the germline V gene (reference sequence). The CDR3 contains 15 residues. Losses at the gene ends were 5 bases for V and 4 bases for J; bases not matched to a gene: 3. The CDR3 here is CASSPDRGLTGELFF. CDR3 sequence (DNA): TGTGCCAGCAGCCCGGACAGGGGGCTCACCGGGGAGCTGTTTTTT.

V usage is TRBV27 and J usage is TRBJ1-2, with 8 positions matching TRBD1. J gave up 4 bases and V 3 bases, and 4 bases lay outside the gene matches. The germline V gene has CDR1 MNHEY and CDR2 SMNVEV (reference sequence). This CDR3 has 14 amino acids. DNA of the CDR3: TGTGCCAGCAGTTTTACAGGGGGACTCTATGGCTACACCTTC. This encodes CASSFTGGLYGYTF.

This rearrangement joins TRBV7-8 to TRBJ2-3; 7 bases map to TRBD2. The germline V gene has CDR1 SGHVS and CDR2 FQNEAQ. The CDR3 has 14 residues. V gave up 3 bases and J gave up 2 bases; unmatched junction bases: 2. The CDR3 nucleotides are TGTGCCAGCAGCTTCGGGACTAACACAGATACGCAGTATTTT. Protein product: CASSFGTNTDTQYF.

The genes are TRBV29-1 and TRBJ2-3; D may be TRBD2 (6 bases). V dropped 7 bases and J dropped 3 bases, with 20 bases sitting between them. Germline-derived CDR1 and CDR2 are SQVTM and ANQGSEA. The CDR3 sequence is 15 residues long. CDR3 nucleotides: TGCAGCGGGTGGAGAGCGGGTTCCGGAACAGATACGCAGTATTTT. Encoded protein: CSGWRAGSGTDTQYF.

This clonotype was seen at least ten times. This chain links TRBV9 with TRBJ2-5; D remains ambiguous. The CDR3 extends over 15 amino acids. V lost 4 bases, J lost 5 bases, and 18 bases lay in between. The germline V gene has CDR1 SGDLS and CDR2 YYNGEE. The chain's CDR3 is CASSSHRSNSETQYF. The CDR3 DNA is TGTGCCAGCAGCTCCCATCGATCAAATTCCGAGACCCAGTACTTC.

This clonotype was seen a few times. The genes are TRBV6-5 and TRBJ2-2, with D uncertain. Germline lookup yields CDR1 MNHEY and CDR2 SVGAGI. The length of the CDR3 is 12 residues. The ends were cut back, 8 bases at V and 4 bases at J, with 8 bases in the middle. The CDR3 bases are TGTGCCAGCCGCGACACCACCGGGGAGCTGTTTTTT. Translating it yields CASRDTTGELFF.

The chain uses TRBV12-3 or TRBV12-4 and TRBJ1-1; 7 bases fit TRBD1. CDR3 size: 12 residues. With 8 bases clipped from V and 3 bases from J, the junction kept 3 bases outside the gene matches. The CDR3 DNA sequence: TGTGCCAGCCACAGGGGTTACACTGAAGCTTTCTTT. It is translated as CASHRGYTEAFF.

This clonotype has a count of ten or more. V usage is TRBV10-2 and J usage is TRBJ1-1; the match to TRBD1 covers 7 bases. J was trimmed by 1 base and V by 2 bases; bases with no gene match: 4. The germline V gene encodes CDR1 WSHSY and CDR2 SAAADI. CDR3 length: 15 residues. CDR3 sequence reads: CASSEKGAWNTEAFF. The CDR3 region has the DNA TGCGCCAGCAGTGAGAAGGGGGCGTGGAACACTGAAGCTTTCTTT.

In the case of this clonotype: A much larger clone is a single base away; this may be a read error. The V gene is TRBV7-8, the J gene TRBJ2-7; a possible D gene is TRBD2 (6 bases). This CDR3 has 15 residues. Trimming cost V 1 base and J 5 bases, with 15 bases left between them. Germline V gives CDR1 SGHVS, CDR2 FQNEAQ. In DNA form, the CDR3 reads TGTGCCAGCAGCTTAGGTGGGGGAGGAGTGAACGAGCAGTACTTC. It is translated as CASSLGGGGVNEQYF.

A few counts support this clonotype. The chain carries TRBV28 and TRBJ2-3; 7 nucleotides line up with TRBD2. Germline loops: CDR1 MDHEN, CDR2 SYDVKM. This CDR3 is built from 15 residues. Losses at the gene ends were 6 bases for V and 2 bases for J; bases not matched to a gene: 8. For the CDR3, the DNA is TGTGCCAGCAGCTTGGTGGCGGGAGACACAGATACGCAGTATTTT. Translating it yields CASSLVAGDTDTQYF.

This clonotype turned up a few times. The chain's CDR3 is CACAVGSNQPQHF. The DNA of the CDR3 is TGTGCCTGTGCGGTGGGAAGCAATCAGCCCCAGCATTTT. The rearrangement uses TRBV30 and TRBJ1-5; D unclear. The CDR3 spans 13 residues. V was cut by 6 bases and J by 1 base, with 10 bases left in between. Germline V gene sequence: CDR1 GTSNPN, CDR2 SVGIG (reference sequence).

The chain combines TRBV29-1 with TRBJ2-7, with D perhaps matching TRBD2 (6 bases). Per the germline V gene, CDR1 is SQVTM and CDR2 is ANQGSEA. V lost 7 bases and J 7 bases, leaving 14 bases between the germline ends. The CDR3 has 11 amino acids. The CDR3 here is CSAQGLAEQYF. CDR3 bases: TGCAGCGCCCAGGGCCTAGCGGAGCAGTACTTC.

The chain links TRBV2 to TRBJ2-7; D uncertain. V shed 4 bases and J shed 2 bases, with 9 bases lying between them. In germline, CDR1 is SNHLY, CDR2 FYNNEI. CDR3 length: 13 amino acids. CDR3 loop: CASSGYSPYEQYF. CDR3 sequence (DNA): TGTGCCAGCAGTGGATACAGCCCCTACGAGCAGTACTTC.

This clonotype was recorded only once. This may come from a read error, since a much larger clone is one base off. A read error is likely, as this CDR3 ends without the conserved phenylalanine or tryptophan. The J gene is TRBJ1-2, the V gene TRBV6-1; D gene ambiguous. The germline CDR1 and CDR2 sequences are MNHNS and SASEGT. The CDR3 sequence is 13 residues long. V was pared by 10 bases and J by 5 bases, with 17 bases between. DNA for the CDR3: TGTGCCACCCATTACGGGGTGAATTATGGCTACACCCTC. Translation gives CATHYGVNYGYTL.

This chain joins TRBV7-9 and TRBJ2-5; a weak D match, TRBD1 (6 bases). The germline CDR1 and CDR2 sequences are SEHNR and FQNEAQ (reference sequence). Trimming removed 6 bases at V and 4 bases at J, with 18 bases between. This CDR3 has 15 amino acids. Written as DNA, the CDR3 is TGTGCCAGCAGTGATACGCAGGGGTCGGGAGAGACCCAGTACTTC. This translates into CASSDTQGSGETQYF.

The rearrangement uses TRBV19 and TRBJ1-1, with D perhaps matching TRBD1 (5 bases). CDR3 length equals 12 residues. V gave up 8 bases and J gave up 5 bases, with 12 bases separating them. In germline, CDR1 is LNHDA, CDR2 SQIVND (reference sequence). For the CDR3, the DNA is TGTGCCAGTGCATGGGACGGAACTGAAGCTTTCTTT. Its translation is CASAWDGTEAFF.

The V gene is TRBV12-5, the J gene TRBJ2-7, with 9 bases aligning to TRBD1. Germline V gene lookup returns CDR1 LGHNT and CDR2 FRNRAP. The length of the CDR3 is 14 residues. For the CDR3, the DNA is TGTGCCGGCAGAGCGGGACAGGGTGTCGACGAGCAGTACTTC. As protein: CAGRAGQGVDEQYF.

The table lists this clonotype with a few counts. It may be a read error: a sequence one base away is much more abundant. The chain recombines TRBV15 with TRBJ2-7, with 9 bases aligning to TRBD1. This CDR3 spans 16 amino acids. Looked up from germline, CDR1 is LNHNV and CDR2 is YYDKDF (reference sequence). This CDR3 is CTTSRDSGQGTYEQYF. CDR3 sequence (DNA): TGTACCACCAGCAGAGATTCGGGACAGGGCACATACGAGCAGTACTTC.

This clonotype was detected once. The rearrangement links TRBV2 to TRBJ2-7, with TRBD1 identical over 12 bases. The CDR3 runs to 14 residues. Germline lookup yields CDR1 SNHLY and CDR2 FYNNEI. The J segment lost 3 bases and the V segment lost 9 bases, leaving 6 bases of the junction unmatched. The CDR3 nucleotides read TGTGCCAGGCGTGGGACAGGGGGCTTCTACGAGCAGTACTTC. It encodes CARRGTGGFYEQYF.

Ten or more counts support this clonotype. This chain uses TRBV2 with TRBJ2-2, with 8 nucleotides matching TRBD2. Germline CDR1 reads SNHLY; CDR2 reads FYNNEI. The CDR3 length is 14 residues. Germline trimming cut 3 bases from V and 9 bases from J; bases unmatched to any gene: 6. DNA of the CDR3: TGTGCCAGCAGTGAGACTAGCGCCCCGAGGGAGCTGTTTTTT. Translating it yields CASSETSAPRELFF.